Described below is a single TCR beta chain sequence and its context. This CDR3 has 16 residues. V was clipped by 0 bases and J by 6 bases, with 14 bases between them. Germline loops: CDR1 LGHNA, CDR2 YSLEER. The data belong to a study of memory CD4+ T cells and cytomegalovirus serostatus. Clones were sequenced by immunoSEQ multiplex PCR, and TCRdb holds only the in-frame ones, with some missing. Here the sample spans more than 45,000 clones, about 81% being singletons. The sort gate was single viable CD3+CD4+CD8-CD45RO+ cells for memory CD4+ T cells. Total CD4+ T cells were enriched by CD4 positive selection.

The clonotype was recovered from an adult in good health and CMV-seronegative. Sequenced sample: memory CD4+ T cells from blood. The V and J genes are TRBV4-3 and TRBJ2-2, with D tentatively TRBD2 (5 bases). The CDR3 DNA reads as TGCGCCAGCAGCCAAGATCCACTAGTGGTGGCCGGGGAGCTGTTTTTT. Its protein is CASSQDPLVVAGELFF.